The clone carrying this TCR beta chain was recorded only once. Its antigen is unknown. The junction shows a germline mismatch at one end, possibly a read error. This sample was included in a study of blood T cells in healthy people across ages. Findings and caveats of the study: It was the long-lived donors that had more naive CD4+ cells and higher diversity than aged donors. Because sorting was not performed, PBMCs prevented conclusive naive versus antigen-experienced comparison.

Primed by a sample-barcoded 5' primer and a J-beta primer mix, a second PCR proceeded for about 6 to 12 cycles. TCRdb re-derived calls from the 5' RACE reads in MiXCR, one entry per CDR3 protein. This table has approximately 830,000 distinct CDR3 sequences, around 62% appearing once. The study recruited healthy Caucasian donors from Russia who were aged roughly 6 to 95. The CDR3 covers 17 residues. Per germline, CDR1 SGHTA and CDR2 FQGTGA. J is TRBJ1-2 and V is TRBV7-3, with TRBD1 matching 10 bases. The sequencing input was blood. The clonotype was recovered from a man aged 25 to 40 in good health. Written as DNA, the CDR3 is TGTGCCAGCAGCTTAACTCCCGGGACAGGGGTGAACTATGACTACACCTTC. Translation: CASSLTPGTGVNYDYTF. Full variable domain (rest looked up from reference TRBV7-3 and TRBJ1-2): GAGVSQTPSNKVTEKGKYVELRCDPISGHTALYWYRQSLGQGPEFLIYFQGTGAADDSGLPNDRFFAVRPEGSVSTLKIQRTERGDSAVYLCASSLTPGTGVNYDYTFGSGTRLTVV.